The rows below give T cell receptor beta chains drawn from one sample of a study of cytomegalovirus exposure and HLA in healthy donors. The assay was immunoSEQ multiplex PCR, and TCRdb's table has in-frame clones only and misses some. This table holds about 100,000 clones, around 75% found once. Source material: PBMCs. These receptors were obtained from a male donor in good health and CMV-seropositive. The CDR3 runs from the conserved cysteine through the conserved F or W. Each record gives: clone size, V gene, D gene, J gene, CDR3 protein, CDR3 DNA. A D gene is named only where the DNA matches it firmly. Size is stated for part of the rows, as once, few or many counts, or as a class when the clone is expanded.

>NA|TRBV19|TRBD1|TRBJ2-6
CASSMRTGNSGANVLTF
TGTGCCAGTAGTATGCGGACAGGGAATTCTGGGGCCAACGTCCTGACTTTC
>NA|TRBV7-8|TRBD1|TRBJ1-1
CASSTDRANTEAFF
TGTGCCAGCAGCACGGACAGGGCGAACACTGAAGCTTTCTTT
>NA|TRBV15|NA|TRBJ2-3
CATSRDTGSTDTQYF
TGTGCCACCAGCAGAGATACAGGGAGCACAGATACGCAGTATTTT
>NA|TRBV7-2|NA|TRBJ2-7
CASGPGLEGGSYEQYF
TGTGCCAGCGGGCCGGGGTTAGAGGGGGGGTCCTACGAGCAGTACTTC
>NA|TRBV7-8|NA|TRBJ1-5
CASSLVSGSNQPQHF
TGTGCCAGCAGCTTAGTTTCGGGATCCAATCAGCCCCAGCATTTT
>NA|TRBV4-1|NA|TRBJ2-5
CASSTGVGTQYF
TGCGCCAGCAGCACGGGGGTGGGGACCCAGTACTTC
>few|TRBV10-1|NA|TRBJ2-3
CASSPGTYTQYF
TGCGCCAGCAGTCCAGGGACTTATACGCAGTATTTT
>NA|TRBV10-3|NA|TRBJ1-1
CAISRQSGDTEAFF
TGTGCCATCAGTCGACAGTCTGGGGACACTGAAGCTTTCTTT
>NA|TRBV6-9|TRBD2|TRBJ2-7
CASSYSRQGTSGPIREQYF
TGTGCCAGCAGTTATTCGAGACAGGGGACTAGCGGGCCAATCCGCGAGCAGTACTTC
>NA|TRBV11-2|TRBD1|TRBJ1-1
CASSFSGGTEAFF
TGTGCCAGCAGCTTTTCAGGGGGTACTGAAGCTTTCTTT
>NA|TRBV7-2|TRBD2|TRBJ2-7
CASSSHGLAGAQRAYEQYF
TGTGCCAGCAGCTCACATGGACTAGCGGGGGCCCAGAGGGCCTACGAGCAGTACTTC
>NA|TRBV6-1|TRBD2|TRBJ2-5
CASSVLRAGDETQYF
TGTGCCAGCAGTGTGTTGAGAGCGGGGGATGAGACCCAGTACTTC
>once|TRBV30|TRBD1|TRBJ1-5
CAWSVGTGYSNQPQHF
TGTGCCTGGAGTGTCGGGACAGGCTATAGCAATCAGCCCCAGCATTTT
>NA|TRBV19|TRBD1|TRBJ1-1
CASSIGDRHMEAFF
TGTGCCAGTAGTATAGGGGACAGACACATGGAAGCTTTCTTT
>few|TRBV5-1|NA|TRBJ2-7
CASSPDGGPYEQYF
TGCGCCAGCAGCCCGGACGGGGGACCCTACGAGCAGTACTTC
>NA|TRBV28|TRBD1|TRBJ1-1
CASRYDRGPYTEAFF
TGTGCCAGCAGGTACGACAGGGGGCCATATACTGAAGCTTTCTTT
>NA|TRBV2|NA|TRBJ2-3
CASSELATDTQYF
TGTGCCAGCAGTGAGCTAGCAACAGATACGCAGTATTTT
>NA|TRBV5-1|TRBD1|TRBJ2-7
CASSSGQGYEQYF
TGCGCCAGCAGCTCGGGACAGGGTTACGAGCAGTACTTC
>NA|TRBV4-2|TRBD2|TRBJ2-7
CASSRTSGGSSSYEQYF
TGTGCCAGCAGCCGGACTAGCGGAGGTTCTAGCTCCTACGAGCAGTACTTC
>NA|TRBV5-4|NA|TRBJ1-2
CASSSGTDYGYTF
TGTGCCAGCAGCTCCGGGACTGACTATGGCTACACCTTC
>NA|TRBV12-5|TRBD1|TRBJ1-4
CASCAGQGDGKLFF
TGTGCTAGTTGCGCTGGACAGGGAGACGGAAAACTGTTTTTT
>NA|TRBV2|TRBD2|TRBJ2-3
CASSELKAGGSDTQYF
TGTGCCAGCAGTGAATTGAAAGCGGGGGGTTCAGATACGCAGTATTTT
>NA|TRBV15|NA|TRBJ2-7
CATSRGGSSYEQYF
TGTGCCACCAGCAGAGGCGGAAGCTCCTACGAGCAGTACTTC
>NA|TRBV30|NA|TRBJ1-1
CAWSVPRVRDTEAFF
TGTGCCTGGAGTGTACCCCGTGTCAGGGACACTGAAGCTTTCTTT
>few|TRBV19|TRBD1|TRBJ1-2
CASSLGQGANYGYTF
TGTGCCAGTAGTCTGGGACAGGGGGCTAACTATGGCTACACCTTC
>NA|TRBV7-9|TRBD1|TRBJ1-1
CALDGLLDRGNTEAFF
TGTGCCCTAGACGGTTTGCTGGACAGGGGTAACACTGAAGCTTTCTTT
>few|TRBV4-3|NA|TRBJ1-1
CASSQDWGGTEAFF
TGCGCCAGCAGCCAAGATTGGGGGGGCACTGAAGCTTTCTTT
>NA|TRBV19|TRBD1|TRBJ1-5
CASSLGQGRYENQPQHF
TGTGCCAGTAGCCTAGGACAGGGTAGGTATGAAAATCAGCCCCAGCATTTT
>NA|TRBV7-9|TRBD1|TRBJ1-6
CTSSSQGANSPLHF
TGTACCAGCAGCAGTCAGGGGGCTAATTCACCCCTCCACTTT
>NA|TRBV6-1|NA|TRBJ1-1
CASLPGGGGHTEAFF
TGTGCCAGCCTGCCCGGGGGGGGAGGGCACACTGAAGCTTTCTTT